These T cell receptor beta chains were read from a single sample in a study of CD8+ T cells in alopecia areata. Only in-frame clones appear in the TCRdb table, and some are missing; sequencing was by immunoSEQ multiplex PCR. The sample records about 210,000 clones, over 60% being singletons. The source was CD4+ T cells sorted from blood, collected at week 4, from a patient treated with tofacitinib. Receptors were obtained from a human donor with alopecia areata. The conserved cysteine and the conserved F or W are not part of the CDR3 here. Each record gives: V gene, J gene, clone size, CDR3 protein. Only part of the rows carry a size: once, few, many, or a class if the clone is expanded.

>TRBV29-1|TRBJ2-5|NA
SVEAWGETQY
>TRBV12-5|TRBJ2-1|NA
ASGPGTGGDEQF
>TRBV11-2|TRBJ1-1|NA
ASSPGRGAGNTEAF
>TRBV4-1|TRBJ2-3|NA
ASSQFGTVGSTQY
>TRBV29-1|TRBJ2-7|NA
SVINRDREPQY
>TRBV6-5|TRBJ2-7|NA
ASSYRGGNYEQY
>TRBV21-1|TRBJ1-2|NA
ASSKIKFGLMRNSNYGYT
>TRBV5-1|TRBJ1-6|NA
ASSNTGVGSPLH
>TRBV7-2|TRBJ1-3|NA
ASSLVSPRNTIY
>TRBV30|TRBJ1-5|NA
AWSGGRNVNQPQH
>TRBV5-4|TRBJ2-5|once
ASSLVGGTQY
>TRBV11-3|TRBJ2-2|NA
ASSRTRYTGELF
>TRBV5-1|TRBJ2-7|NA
ASRTGTNTGEQY
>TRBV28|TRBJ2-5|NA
ASSTRNSRGAHRPQETQY
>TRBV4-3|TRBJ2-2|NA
ASSQAYGANTGELF
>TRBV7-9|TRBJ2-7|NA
ASSHFTNEQY
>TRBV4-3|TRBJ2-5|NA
ASSRTSGLQETHY
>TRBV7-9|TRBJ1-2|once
ASSFQGNYGYT
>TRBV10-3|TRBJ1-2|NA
AISEPGTGEGYT
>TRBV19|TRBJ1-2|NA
ASSSRALLGYT
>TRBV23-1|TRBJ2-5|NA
ASIQGRETQY
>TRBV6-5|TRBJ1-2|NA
ASSPDSNHGYT